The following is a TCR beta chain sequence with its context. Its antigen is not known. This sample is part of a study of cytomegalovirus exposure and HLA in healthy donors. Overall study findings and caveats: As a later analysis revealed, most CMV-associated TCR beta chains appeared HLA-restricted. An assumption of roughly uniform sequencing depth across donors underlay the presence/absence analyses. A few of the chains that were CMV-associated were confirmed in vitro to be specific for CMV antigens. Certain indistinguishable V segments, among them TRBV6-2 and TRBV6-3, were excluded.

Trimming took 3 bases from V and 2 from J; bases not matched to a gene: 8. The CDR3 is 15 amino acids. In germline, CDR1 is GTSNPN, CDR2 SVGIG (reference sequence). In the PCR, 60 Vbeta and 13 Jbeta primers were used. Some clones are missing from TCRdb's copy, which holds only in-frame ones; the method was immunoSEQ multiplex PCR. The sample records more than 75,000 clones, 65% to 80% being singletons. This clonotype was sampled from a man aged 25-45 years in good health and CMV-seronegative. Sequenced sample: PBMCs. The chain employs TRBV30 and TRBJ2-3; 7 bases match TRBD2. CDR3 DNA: TGTGCCTGGAGGGGCCTAGCGGCAAACACAGATACGCAGTATTTT. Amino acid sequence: CAWRGLAANTDTQYF.